This TCR beta chain was observed in a study of blood T cells in healthy people across ages. Then a second PCR, running about 7 to 11 cycles, was carried out with a sample-barcoded 5' primer and a J-beta primer mix. At least 3 million CDR3-containing paired-end reads were obtained per sample. In TCRdb, the 5' RACE reads were re-called with MiXCR into one record per CDR3 protein. The table includes around 800,000 distinct CDR3 sequences, 25% to 30% detected once. This CDR3 has 14 amino acids. J gave up 2 bases and V 5 bases, and 6 bases lay outside the gene matches. CDR1 is SGHRS and CDR2 is YFSETQ in the germline V gene. Extracted total RNA amounted to at least 5.5 micrograms for each sample. The same data also contributed to another study, on T cells of mothers and their children. That work states: Samples were obtained from a few healthy Caucasian mothers and their six children.

This TCR was recovered from a boy under 18 in good health. Source material: blood. The chain employs TRBV5-1 and TRBJ1-2; 7 bases fit TRBD1. CDR3 region: CASSPGDRNYGYTF. The CDR3 DNA reads TGCGCCAGCAGTCCCGGGGACAGAAACTATGGCTACACCTTC. The full variable domain, with the rest looked up from reference TRBV5-1 and TRBJ1-2, is KAGVTQTPRYLIKTRGQQVTLSCSPISGHRSVSWYQQTPGQGLQFLFEYFSETQRNKGNFPGRFSGRQFSNSRSEMNVSTLELGDSALYLCASSPGDRNYGYTFGSGTRLTVV.